The 20 T cell receptor beta chains in this list originate from one sample, sequenced in a study of beta chain features in type 1 diabetes (dated by TCRdb to 2016 to 2018). The library was prepared using the immunoSEQ multiplex PCR assay. All of the isolated RNA was reverse transcribed with the High Capacity cDNA Reverse Transcription Kit, so expressed TCRB transcripts were sequenced. TCRdb provides this immuneACCESS table in a form limited to in-frame rearrangements. Some clones are lacking; in checked studies, under half of them reflect an unresolved V gene, and why the rest are absent is not known. This sample lists some 19,000 clones; around 46% were detected once. The ten largest clones take up around 0.45% of the sample. Input material: stem cell memory CD4+ T cells from blood. The sample's cell subset or site, from its label and the paper: stem cell-like memory CD4+ T cells. These receptors all come from a man aged 18 to 35 in good health.

This clone was seen a few times. The chain has TRBV5-8 and TRBJ2-1, with 8 nucleotides matching TRBD1. The junction had 3 bases not matched to a gene; V was cut back by 0 bases and J by 4 bases. This CDR3 spans 15 amino acids. Germline CDR1 and CDR2: SGHTS and YDEGEE. CDR3 loop: CASSLGTGSYNEQFF. Here the CDR3 DNA reads TGTGCCAGCAGCTTGGGGACAGGGTCGTACAATGAGCAGTTCTTC.

The chain joins TRBV4-1 to TRBJ1-4, with D possibly TRBD1 on 6 matching bases. Germline V gene data show CDR1 as MGHRA and CDR2 as YSYEKL. CDR3 length: 15 amino acids. Between the trimmed V and J ends, which lost 7 bases and 6 bases, there was a span of 18 bases. The CDR3 sequence is CASTTRGGDYEKLFF. CDR3 nucleotides: TGCGCCAGCACAACCAGGGGTGGGGATTATGAAAAACTGTTTTTT.

This clone was counted between two and nine times. This chain uses TRBV7-2 with TRBJ2-2, with 7 bases aligning to TRBD1. CDR1 SGHTA and CDR2 FQGNSA come from the germline V gene. The V segment lost 5 bases and the J segment 9 bases; nucleotides outside the gene matches: 15. This CDR3 is 16 amino acids long. CDR3 DNA: TGTGCCAGCAGCCAGGGGACAGCACCGCCAGGGCGGGAGCTGTTTTTT. Its protein is CASSQGTAPPGRELFF.

The chain recombines TRBV6-1 with TRBJ1-1; a weak D match, TRBD1 (6 bases). V was shortened by 6 bases and J by 1 base, with 15 bases between the two germline ends. The CDR3 totals 15 residues. Germline V gene lookup returns CDR1 MNHNS and CDR2 SASEGT. The CDR3 sequence: CASRDTGGPNTEAFF. CDR3 nucleotide sequence: TGTGCCAGCAGGGATACGGGGGGCCCGAACACTGAAGCTTTCTTT.

This chain connects TRBV7-2 to TRBJ2-7; a weak D match, TRBD1 (7 bases). The CDR3 contains 15 residues. The V gene lost 3 bases and the J gene lost 0 bases, with 12 bases spanning the gap. Germline lookup yields CDR1 SGHTA and CDR2 FQGNSA. The CDR3 here is CASSLRDRYSYEQYF. DNA for the CDR3: TGTGCCAGCAGCTTGCGGGACAGATACTCCTACGAGCAGTACTTC.

The V gene is TRBV7-9, the J gene TRBJ2-5; TRBD2 agrees at 7 bases. The J call may be wrong; the DNA end is better matched by TRBJ2-7. The CDR3 is 15 residues long. CDR1 and CDR2 (germline): SEHNR, FQNEAQ (reference sequence). DNA for the CDR3: TGTGCCAGCAGCTCTCCCGGGGAGGGTATCTACGAGCAGTACTTC. Its translation is CASSSPGEGIYEQYF.

DNA of the CDR3: TGTGCCAGCAGCCCTGGGGCAGGGTGGGAAGAGACCCAGTACTTC. Translating gives CASSPGAGWEETQYF. The V gene is TRBV11-2, the J gene TRBJ2-5; a possible D gene is TRBD1 (5 bases). Trimming removed 5 bases at V and 3 bases at J, with 16 bases between. CDR3 length equals 15 residues. Germline CDR1 reads SGHAT; CDR2 reads FQNNGV.

This clone turned up a few times. At one boundary the junction diverges from the germline segment, which might be a read error. This chain uses TRBV7-7 with TRBJ2-2; 10 bases fit TRBD2. Per germline, CDR1 SSHAT and CDR2 FNYEAQ (reference sequence). The CDR3 length is 15 residues. The CDR3 here is CASSETSGMAGELFF. The CDR3 DNA sequence: TGTGCTAGCAGCGAAACTAGCGGGATGGCCGGGGAGCTGTTTTTT.

The chain uses TRBV6-6 and TRBJ2-7, with a tentative D call TRBD1 (7 bases). The germline gives CDR1 MNHNY, CDR2 SVGAGI (reference sequence). The CDR3 is made up of 15 amino acids. V was trimmed by 5 bases and J by 0 bases, leaving 14 bases between them. CDR3: CASSRGDSDSYEQYF. The CDR3 DNA follows: TGTGCCAGCAGTAGGGGGGACAGCGACTCCTACGAGCAGTACTTC.

The V call is TRBV30, the J call TRBJ1-2, with D perhaps TRBD1 (6 bases). In germline, CDR1 is GTSNPN, CDR2 SVGIG (reference sequence). The CDR3 covers 11 residues. Trimming removed 2 bases from V and 8 bases from J, with 9 bases in between. CDR3 DNA sequence: TGTGCCTGGAGTAGTGGGGGCGGCTACACCTTC. Translated, it gives CAWSSGGGYTF.

This clone was counted between two and nine times. The chain combines TRBV14 with TRBJ2-5; tentative D call: TRBD2 (6 bases). CDR3 length: 13 amino acids. Germline CDR1 is SGHDN and CDR2 is FVKESK. With 5 bases removed from V and 5 bases from J, the gap between germline ends came to 12 bases. In nucleotides, the CDR3 is TGTGCCAGCAGCGGCGGGGCGAGGGAGACCCAGTACTTC. Translation gives CASSGGARETQYF.

This chain uses TRBV7-2 with TRBJ1-1; 8 bases line up with TRBD1. J lost 4 bases, V lost 5 bases, and 6 bases had no gene match. The CDR3 length is 14 residues. The germline CDR1 and CDR2 sequences are SGHTA and FQGNSA. The CDR3 region is CASSPRTGSTEAFF. The CDR3 DNA is TGTGCCAGCAGCCCTCGGACAGGGAGCACTGAAGCTTTCTTT. The full variable domain, with the rest looked up from reference TRBV7-2 and TRBJ1-1, is GAGVSQSPSNKVTEKGKDVELRCDPISGHTALYWYRQSLGQGLEFLIYFQGNSAPDKSGLPSDRFSAERTGGSVSTLTIQRTQQEDSAVYLCASSPRTGSTEAFFGQGTRLTVV.

This CDR3 is CASSIPGQQNTEAFF. The CDR3 nucleotides are TGTGCCAGCAGTATTCCGGGACAGCAAAACACTGAAGCTTTCTTT. This rearrangement joins TRBV28 to TRBJ1-1; 7 bases match TRBD1. Looked up from germline, CDR1 is MDHEN and CDR2 is SYDVKM. Losses at the gene ends were 5 bases for V and 2 bases for J; bases not matched to a gene: 8. The CDR3 sequence is 15 residues long.

This clone turned up a few times. This chain links TRBV2 with TRBJ1-4; D gene uncertain. V was trimmed by 3 bases and J by 5 bases, leaving 10 bases between them. This CDR3 region has 14 residues. CDR1 and CDR2 from the germline V gene are SNHLY and FYNNEI. CDR3 DNA: TGTGCCAGCAGTGAGCCTAGACCGAATGAAAAACTGTTTTTT. Amino acid sequence: CASSEPRPNEKLFF.

The count of this clone is one. The chain has TRBV5-1 and TRBJ2-1; TRBD1 matches at 8 bases. This CDR3 has 13 residues. Germline V gene data show CDR1 as SGHRS and CDR2 as YFSETQ. V trimming: 4 bases; J trimming: 10 bases; junction bases outside the gene matches: 7. CDR3 DNA sequence: TGCGCCAGCAGCAGGACAGGGTCCGACGAGCAGTTCTTC. Translating it yields CASSRTGSDEQFF.

V usage is TRBV5-6 and J usage is TRBJ2-5; maybe TRBD2 (6 bases). This CDR3 contains 18 residues. V was cut by 2 bases and J by 5 bases, with 25 bases left in between. The germline CDR1 and CDR2 sequences are SGHDT and YYEEEE. The CDR3 loop reads CASSFRQFGGSLGETQYF. In DNA, the CDR3 is TGTGCCAGCAGCTTCCGGCAGTTTGGGGGGAGTTTAGGGGAGACCCAGTACTTC.

The CDR3 DNA is TGTGCCAGCAGCTTACGCGGGGATAGGAACGAGCAGTACTTC. Translated, it gives CASSLRGDRNEQYF. The rearrangement uses TRBV7-3 and TRBJ2-7, with a weak D call TRBD2 (6 bases). Germline CDR1 reads SGHTA; CDR2 reads FQGTGA. There are 14 residues in the CDR3. Trimming cost V 2 bases and J 5 bases, with 13 bases left between them.

The chain joins TRBV5-1 to TRBJ2-7, with 11 positions matching TRBD1. Trimming took 0 bases from V and 5 from J; bases not matched to a gene: 10. This CDR3 is 17 amino acids long. Germline CDR1 SGHRS, CDR2 YFSETQ. CDR3 region: CASSLGRPGQGVHEQYF. The CDR3 bases are TGCGCCAGCAGCTTGGGGCGACCGGGACAGGGGGTGCACGAGCAGTACTTC.

The chain combines TRBV10-3 with TRBJ2-1; 11 nucleotides line up with TRBD2. The CDR3 is made up of 17 amino acids. The J segment lost 5 bases and the V segment lost 4 bases, leaving 10 bases of the junction unmatched. Germline values: CDR1 ENHRY, CDR2 SYGVKD. CDR3 DNA sequence: TGTGCCATCAGTGCCGGGGATAGCGGGAGGGCCCACAATGAGCAGTTCTTC. It yields the protein CAISAGDSGRAHNEQFF.

On this clone: Other DNA sequences in the same sample also yield this CDR3. V is TRBV5-1 and J is TRBJ2-3, with TRBD1 matching 8 bases. The CDR3 is made up of 14 amino acids. The germline CDR1 and CDR2 sequences are SGHRS and YFSETQ. The J segment lost 5 bases and the V segment lost 4 bases, leaving 6 bases of the junction unmatched. The CDR3 DNA follows: TGCGCCAGCAGCCCGGGACAGGAGGGAGATACGCAGTATTTT. It specifies CASSPGQEGDTQYF.